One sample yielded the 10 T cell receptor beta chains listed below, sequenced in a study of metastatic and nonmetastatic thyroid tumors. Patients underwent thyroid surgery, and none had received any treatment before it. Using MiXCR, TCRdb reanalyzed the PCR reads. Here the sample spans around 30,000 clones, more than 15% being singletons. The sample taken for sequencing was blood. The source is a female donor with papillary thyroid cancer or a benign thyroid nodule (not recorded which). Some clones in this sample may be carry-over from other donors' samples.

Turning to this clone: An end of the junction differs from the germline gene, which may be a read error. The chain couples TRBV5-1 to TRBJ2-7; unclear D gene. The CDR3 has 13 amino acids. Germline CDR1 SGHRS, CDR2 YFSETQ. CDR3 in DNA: TGCGCCACCAGCTTGGTTGTGGCCCGCGAGCAGTACTTC. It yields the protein CATSLVVAREQYF.

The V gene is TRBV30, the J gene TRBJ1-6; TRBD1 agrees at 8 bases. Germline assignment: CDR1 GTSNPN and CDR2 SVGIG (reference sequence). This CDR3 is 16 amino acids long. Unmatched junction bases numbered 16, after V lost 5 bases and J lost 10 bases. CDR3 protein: CAWDPGQASVLSPLHF. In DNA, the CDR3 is TGTGCCTGGGATCCGGGACAGGCCTCGGTACTGTCACCCCTCCACTTT.

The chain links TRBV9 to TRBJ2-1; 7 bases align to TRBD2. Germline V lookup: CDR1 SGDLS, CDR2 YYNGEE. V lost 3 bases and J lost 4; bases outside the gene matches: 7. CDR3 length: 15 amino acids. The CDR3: CASSASLAAYNEQFF. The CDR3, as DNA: TGTGCCAGCAGCGCGTCGCTAGCGGCTTACAATGAGCAGTTCTTC. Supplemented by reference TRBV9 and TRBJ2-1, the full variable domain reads DSGVTQTPKHLITATGQRVTLRCSPRSGDLSVYWYQQSLDQGLQFLIQYYNGEERAKGNILERFSAQQFPDLHSELNLSSLELGDSALYFCASSASLAAYNEQFFGPGTRLTVL.

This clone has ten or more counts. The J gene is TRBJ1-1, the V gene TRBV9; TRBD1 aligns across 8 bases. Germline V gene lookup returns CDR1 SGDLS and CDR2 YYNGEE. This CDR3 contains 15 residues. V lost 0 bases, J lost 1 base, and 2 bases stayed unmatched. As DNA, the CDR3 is TGTGCCAGCAGCGTAGAGGGACAGGCGAACACTGAAGCTTTCTTT. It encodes CASSVEGQANTEAFF. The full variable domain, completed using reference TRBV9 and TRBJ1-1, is DSGVTQTPKHLITATGQRVTLRCSPRSGDLSVYWYQQSLDQGLQFLIQYYNGEERAKGNILERFSAQQFPDLHSELNLSSLELGDSALYFCASSVEGQANTEAFFGQGTRLTVV.

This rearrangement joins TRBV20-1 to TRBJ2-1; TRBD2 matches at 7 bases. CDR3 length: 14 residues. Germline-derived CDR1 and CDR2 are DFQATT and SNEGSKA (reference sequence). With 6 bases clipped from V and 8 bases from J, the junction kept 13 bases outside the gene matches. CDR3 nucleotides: TGCAGTGCCCCTCCAGGACTAGAATATGATGAGCAGTTCTTC. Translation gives CSAPPGLEYDEQFF.

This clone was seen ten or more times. The CDR3 is CASRDGNRVNTEAFF. CDR3 nucleotides: TGTGCCAGCAGGGACGGTAACAGGGTGAACACTGAAGCTTTCTTT. The J gene is TRBJ1-1, the V gene TRBV12-3 or TRBV12-4; possibly TRBD1 for D (6 bases). This CDR3 contains 15 residues. V was pared by 6 bases and J by 0 bases, with 14 bases between.

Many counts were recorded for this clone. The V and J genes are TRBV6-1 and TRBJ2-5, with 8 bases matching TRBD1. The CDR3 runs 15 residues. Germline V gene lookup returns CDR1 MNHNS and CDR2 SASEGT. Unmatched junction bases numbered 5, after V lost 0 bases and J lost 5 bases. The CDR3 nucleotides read TGTGCCAGCAGTGAAGCCAGGGGGCTCGGTGAGACCCAGTACTTC. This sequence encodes CASSEARGLGETQYF.

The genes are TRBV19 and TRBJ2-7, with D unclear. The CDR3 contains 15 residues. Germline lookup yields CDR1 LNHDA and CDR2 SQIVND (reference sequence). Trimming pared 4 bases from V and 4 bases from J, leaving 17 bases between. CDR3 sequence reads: CASSTHIGSLYEQYF. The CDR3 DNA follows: TGTGCCAGTAGTACTCATATCGGTAGTTTATACGAGCAGTACTTC.

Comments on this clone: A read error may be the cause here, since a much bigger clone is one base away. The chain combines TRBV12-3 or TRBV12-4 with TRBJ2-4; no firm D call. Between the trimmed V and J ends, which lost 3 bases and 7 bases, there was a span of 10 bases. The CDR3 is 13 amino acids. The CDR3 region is CASSFQCSNIQYF. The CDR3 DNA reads TGTGCCAGCAGTTTTCAGTGTTCCAACATTCAGTACTTC.

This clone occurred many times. The CDR3 loop is CASSISTYSNQPQHF. CDR3 in DNA: TGTGCCAGCAGCATATCGACCTATAGCAATCAGCCCCAGCATTTT. V and J are TRBV7-7 and TRBJ1-5; the D is unclear. Per the germline V gene, CDR1 is SSHAT and CDR2 is FNYEAQ (reference sequence). The CDR3 sequence is 15 residues long. V shed 5 bases and J shed 0 bases, with 11 bases lying between them.